A single T cell receptor beta chain is shown here with its context. The data were obtained in a study of blood T cell repertoires in COVID-19. Looking at the study overall: Specimens from acute and convalescent COVID-19 originated in the United States, Italy and Spain.

Source study methods: Estimation of nucleated cell counts relied on the amplification of reference gene primers. TCRdb's copy holds only in-frame clones and misses some; the assay was immunoSEQ multiplex PCR. The DNA was the basis for D and trimming; V, J and clone size are from that table. The sample has about 260,000 clones; about 85% are singletons. Material: peripheral blood. This sequence was found in a human donor in a cohort sampled during active COVID-19.

Here the CDR3 reads CASSYSISNNEQFF. The CDR3 region has the DNA TGTGCCAGCAGTTACTCTATCAGTAACAATGAGCAGTTCTTC. V and J are TRBV6-5 and TRBJ2-1, with unresolved D. CDR1 and CDR2 (germline): MNHEY, SVGAGI. There are 14 residues in the CDR3. Trimming stripped 0 bases from V and 5 bases from J, with 8 bases between.